The clone carrying this T cell receptor (beta chain) was seen many times. Its antigen is unidentified. TCR alpha and TCR beta cDNA libraries carrying sample barcodes and UMIs came from 5'RACE with constant-segment primers. Via MiXCR, TCRdb re-called the 5' RACE reads, giving one row per CDR3 protein. The profile shows about 88,000 distinct CDR3 sequences, roughly 23% of them singletons. Trimming took 0 bases from V and 7 from J; bases not matched to a gene: 4. The CDR3 loop spans 16 amino acids. Germline V CDR1 and CDR2: LGHNA, YSLEER. These data are taken from a study of T-cell memory formation after mild COVID-19. Study-level findings and limits: Some SARS-CoV-2-responding clones were already detected in memory before infection.

This clonotype was sampled from a man between 18 and 29 years old who had mild COVID-19 (a few samples of this study predate the infection). Cell type and time point are not known. The sample taken for sequencing was PBMCs or a T cell subset sorted from them (not recorded which). The rearrangement joins TRBV4-3 to TRBJ1-6; 9 bases fit TRBD1. The CDR3 here is CASSQELGTGNSPLHF. The CDR3 nucleotides read TGCGCCAGCAGCCAAGAGCTGGGGACAGGGAATTCACCCCTCCACTTT.